The text below deals with one T cell receptor (beta chain). The antigen is unknown. The data originate from a study of T-cell memory formation after mild COVID-19. 5'RACE with constant-segment primers yielded barcoded, UMI-tagged TCR alpha and TCR beta cDNA libraries. TCRdb fed the 5' RACE reads into MiXCR, producing one record per CDR3 protein. The table records tens of thousands of distinct CDR3 sequences, approximately 6.8% of them present only once. The CDR3 runs to 14 residues. V dropped 5 bases and J dropped 5 bases, with 15 bases sitting between them. CDR1 is WNHNN and CDR2 is SYGVQD in the germline V gene (reference sequence). Study-level results: Largely, contracting CD4+ clones fell within CM and EM, and contracting CD8+ clones within EMRA. Clones shrinking from day 15 to 85 showed even CD4/CD8 mixes; later expanders tilted CD4+. Cross-reactive memory seemingly joined, as some responding clones were found in pre-infection memory.

The J gene is TRBJ2-5, the V gene TRBV10-1; D gene unclear. This TCR was recovered from a man between 18 and 29 years old who had mild COVID-19 (a few samples of this study predate the infection). Cell type and time point are not known. The sample taken for sequencing was PBMCs or a T cell subset sorted from them (not recorded which). For the CDR3, the DNA is TGCGCCAGCAGTTCGGACGCGACCGCGGAGACCCAGTACTTC. Amino acid sequence: CASSSDATAETQYF.